What follows are 14 T cell receptor beta chains derived from one specimen sequenced in a study of OX40 agonist ivuxolimab in advanced cancers. Libraries were prepared by immunoSEQ multiplex PCR; TCRdb keeps only in-frame clonotypes and omits some of them. The sample holds roughly 53,000 clones, just under 80% seen once. The sequences come from CD4+ or CD8+ T cells sorted from blood, collected in a trial of the OX40 agonist ivuxolimab. These TCRs come from an adult with an advanced solid tumor such as melanoma, head and neck, liver or kidney cancer.

As for this clone: An end of the junction differs from the germline gene, which may be a read error. The chain recombines TRBV7-8 with TRBJ1-1; D might be TRBD1 (5 bases). CDR1 is SGHVS and CDR2 is FQNEAQ in the germline V gene. The CDR3 loop spans 13 amino acids. The CDR3 protein is CASSSGGNTEAFF. The CDR3 DNA reads as TGTGCTAGCAGCAGCGGGGGGAACACTGAAGCTTTCTTT.

The V and J genes are TRBV6-5 and TRBJ1-1, with D possibly matching TRBD1 (5 bases). The V gene's germline CDR1 is MNHEY and CDR2 SVGAGI. V was trimmed by 1 base and J by 1 base, leaving 10 bases between them. The CDR3 loop spans 15 amino acids. CDR3 in amino acids: CASSYFRDRNTEAFF. CDR3 nucleotide sequence: TGTGCCAGCAGTTACTTCCGGGACCGGAACACTGAAGCTTTCTTT.

This clone showed up just once. The chain has TRBV2 and TRBJ1-1; tentative D call: TRBD1 (5 bases). CDR3 length: 14 residues. Germline-derived CDR1 and CDR2 are SNHLY and FYNNEI. Trimming pared 7 bases from V and 5 bases from J, leaving 17 bases between. This chain's CDR3 is CASTLRARETEAFF. CDR3 nucleotides: TGTGCCAGCACCCTCAGAGCCAGGGAAACTGAAGCTTTCTTT.

The chain recombines TRBV5-4 with TRBJ2-7; D uncertain. Trimming took off 1 base at V and 4 bases at J, with 12 bases between the two ends. The CDR3 extends over 14 amino acids. Germline V gives CDR1 SGHNT, CDR2 YYREEE (reference sequence). Here the CDR3 DNA reads TGTGCCAGCAGCTTGCAGGCCTCCGGGTACGAGCAGTACTTC. This codes for CASSLQASGYEQYF. Full variable domain (outside the CDR3, taken from reference TRBV5-4 and TRBJ2-7): ETGVTQSPTHLIKTRGQQVTLRCSSQSGHNTVSWYQQALGQGPQFIFQYYREEENGRGNFPPRFSGLQFPNYSSELNVNALELDDSALYLCASSLQASGYEQYFGPGTRLTVT.

The V gene is TRBV4-1, the J gene TRBJ1-3; TRBD1 might be the D (5 bases). The CDR3 is 19 residues long. V lost 0 bases and J 0 bases, leaving 18 bases between the germline ends. The germline CDR1 and CDR2 sequences are MGHRA and YSYEKL. CDR3 sequence reads: CASSQDRMGAGPSGNTIYF. The CDR3 nucleotides read TGCGCCAGCAGCCAAGATAGGATGGGAGCGGGGCCCTCTGGAAACACCATATATTTT.

DNA for the CDR3: TGTGCCAGCAGCGAGCATCCGGGACCCGAAACCCCAAGGGAGCAGTACTTC. Translating it yields CASSEHPGPETPREQYF. The chain joins TRBV9 to TRBJ2-7; D possibly uses TRBD1 or TRBD2 (5 bases each). V was clipped by 3 bases and J by 7 bases, with 26 bases between them. CDR1 SGDLS and CDR2 YYNGEE come from the germline V gene. This CDR3 spans 17 amino acids. Full variable domain (missing parts from reference TRBV9 and TRBJ2-7): DSGVTQTPKHLITATGQRVTLRCSPRSGDLSVYWYQQSLDQGLQFLIQYYNGEERAKGNILERFSAQQFPDLHSELNLSSLELGDSALYFCASSEHPGPETPREQYFGPGTRLTVT.

The gene calls are TRBV7-2 and TRBJ2-1; 9 bases agree with TRBD1. Germline CDR1 is SGHTA and CDR2 is FQGNSA. This CDR3 comprises 13 residues. Trimming removed 5 bases from V and 6 bases from J; junction bases left unmatched: 2. CDR3 bases: TGTGCCAGCAGCCGGGACAGGGTCAATGAGCAGTTCTTC. Its translation: CASSRDRVNEQFF.

The chain recombines TRBV5-6 with TRBJ2-5; possible D gene TRBD2, 6 bases. The DNA end is more similar to TRBJ2-7, so the J call may be wrong. The CDR3 consists of 17 residues. Germline V lookup: CDR1 SGHDT, CDR2 YYEEEE. The CDR3 DNA reads TGTGCCAGCAGCTTGGTGCGGCGTCTAGCGCTGCCCTACGAGCAGTACTTC. It codes for CASSLVRRLALPYEQYF.

This clone was seen only a few times. The rearrangement uses TRBV7-6 and TRBJ2-5; D not certain. In germline, CDR1 is SGHVS, CDR2 FNYEAQ. The CDR3 has 11 residues. The germline V and J ends were trimmed by 10 bases and 7 bases, with 13 bases remaining between them. CDR3 nucleotide sequence: TGTGCCATTTTCCGTGACGGGACCCAGTACTTC. Its translation is CAIFRDGTQYF.

This chain joins TRBV7-9 and TRBJ1-2; 7 positions agree with TRBD1. Germline CDR1 SEHNR, CDR2 FQNEAQ (reference sequence). V lost 5 bases and J lost 4; bases outside the gene matches: 10. The CDR3 is 15 amino acids. In DNA form, the CDR3 reads TGTGCCAGCAGCCTACAAATCGGACAGGCCTATGGCTACACCTTC. Protein product: CASSLQIGQAYGYTF.

The V and J genes are TRBV10-3 and TRBJ1-5; D gene unclear. The germline V gene has CDR1 ENHRY and CDR2 SYGVKD. The CDR3 runs to 13 residues. V was clipped by 6 bases and J by 4 bases, with 10 bases between them. CDR3 nucleotides: TGTGCCATCAGGGCGGGGATTAATCAGCCCCAGCATTTT. Its translation is CAIRAGINQPQHF.

The gene calls are TRBV27 and TRBJ1-4; the D gene is possibly TRBD1 (5 bases). This CDR3 spans 14 amino acids. CDR1 is MNHEY, CDR2 SMNVEV, per germline (reference sequence). Trimming removed 5 bases from V and 8 bases from J, with 15 bases in between. CDR3 residues: CASSSGAFREKLFF. The DNA for the CDR3 is TGTGCCAGCAGTAGTGGGGCCTTCCGAGAAAAACTGTTTTTT.

This clone was counted once. The rearrangement links TRBV2 to TRBJ1-2; D perhaps matches TRBD1 (5 bases). Deletions cut 6 bases from V and 2 bases from J, with 10 bases between. The CDR3 consists of 13 residues. CDR1 SNHLY and CDR2 FYNNEI come from the germline V gene. As DNA, the CDR3 is TGTGCCAGCAGGCAGACAGAAAACTATGGCTACACCTTC. The encoded protein is CASRQTENYGYTF. Looking up the rest from reference TRBV2 and TRBJ1-2 gives the full variable domain: EPEVTQTPSHQVTQMGQEVILRCVPISNHLYFYWYRQILGQKVEFLVSFYNNEISEKSEIFDDQFSVERPDGSNFTLKIRSTKLEDSAMYFCASRQTENYGYTFGSGTRLTVV.

The rearrangement joins TRBV6-1 to TRBJ2-2; no reliable D call. The CDR3 runs to 11 residues. Germline loops: CDR1 MNHNS, CDR2 SASEGT. The V end was cut by 3 bases, the J end by 8 bases, with 4 bases between. The chain's CDR3 is CASSDGGELFF. In DNA form, the CDR3 reads TGTGCCAGCAGTGATGGGGGGGAGCTGTTTTTT.